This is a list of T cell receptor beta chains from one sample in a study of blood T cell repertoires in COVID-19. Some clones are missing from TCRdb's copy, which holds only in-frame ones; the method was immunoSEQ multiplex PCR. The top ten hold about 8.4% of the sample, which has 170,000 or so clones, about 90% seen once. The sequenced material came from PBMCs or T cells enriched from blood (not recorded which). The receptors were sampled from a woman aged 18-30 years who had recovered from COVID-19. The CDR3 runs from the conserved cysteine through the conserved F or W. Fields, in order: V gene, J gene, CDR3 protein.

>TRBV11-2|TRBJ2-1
CASSLVAGKDNEQFF
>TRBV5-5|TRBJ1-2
CASRPGETGGYTF
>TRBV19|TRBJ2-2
CASQLEGWYESGELFF
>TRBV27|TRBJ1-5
CASSLWGQGSNQPQHF
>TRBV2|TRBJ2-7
CASGPPYEQYF
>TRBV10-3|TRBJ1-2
CAISDHRVGYTF
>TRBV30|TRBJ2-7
CAWSVSQGYEQYF
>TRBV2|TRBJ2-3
CASFDNIRTDTQYF
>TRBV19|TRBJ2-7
CASSIGGNYEQYF
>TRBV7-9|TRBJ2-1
CASSLVGQGNEQFF
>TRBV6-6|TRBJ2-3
CASRRGLDQRDTQYF
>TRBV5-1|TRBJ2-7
CASSVPVAGVLDEQYF
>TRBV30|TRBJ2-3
CAWSELEPVGTDTQYF
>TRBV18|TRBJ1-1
CASSSAPLGGWTEAFF
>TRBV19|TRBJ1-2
CASSPRQGSEGYTF
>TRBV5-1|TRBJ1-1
CASRSGTGRSEAFF
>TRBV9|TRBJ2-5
CASSPRLAGGQETQYF
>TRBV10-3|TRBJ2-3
CAISTGTSGRGDTQYF
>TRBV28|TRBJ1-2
CASSLGQGVGYGYTF
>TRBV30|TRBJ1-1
CAWSSGQGTTEAFF
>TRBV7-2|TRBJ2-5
CASSPNGGSQETQYF
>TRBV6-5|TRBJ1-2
CASKRTGEGGYTF
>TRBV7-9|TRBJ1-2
CASSLRQDISNYGYTF
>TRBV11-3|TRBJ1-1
CASSATWPPGEAFF
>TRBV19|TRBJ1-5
CASSSGTDFDQPQHF